The rows below give T cell receptor beta chains drawn from one sample of a study of blood T cell repertoires in COVID-19. Only in-frame clones appear in the TCRdb table, and some are missing; sequencing was by immunoSEQ multiplex PCR. Of tens of thousands of clones listed, around 87% are singletons. Sequencing was carried out using peripheral blood. Every receptor here comes from a male donor with acute or convalescent COVID-19. The conserved cysteine and the conserved F or W are not part of the CDR3 here. The order of the fields is V gene, J gene, CDR3 length, CDR3 protein.

TRBV7-3	TRBJ2-1	13	ASSRTGPGTDEQF
TRBV19	TRBJ2-5	13	ASRGRTGAQETQY
TRBV6-5	TRBJ1-5	13	ASSRDRENNQPQH
TRBV7-8	TRBJ2-1	14	ASSLRDRGLDNEQF
TRBV11-1	TRBJ1-1	10	ASSSRGTEAF
TRBV15	TRBJ2-7	13	ATSRPSWGHYEQY
TRBV19	TRBJ1-4	10	ASNRGRGKLF
TRBV4-2	TRBJ2-6	16	ASSQEGDSSSGANVLT
TRBV30	TRBJ1-4	13	AWRTGSATNEKLF
TRBV6-6	TRBJ1-1	10	ASSDPRAEAF
TRBV11-3	TRBJ1-5	14	ASSLLIPEGNQPQH
TRBV11-3	TRBJ2-1	12	ASSLVPGVDEQF
TRBV24-1	TRBJ2-1	14	ATSPYRGGMNNEQF
TRBV7-2	TRBJ1-6	10	ASSLAPGGLH
TRBV15	TRBJ2-7	12	ATSGGGYSYEQY
TRBV7-9	TRBJ2-1	13	ASSRGEGSYNEQF
TRBV5-1	TRBJ1-5	14	ASSGRQRYSNQPQH
TRBV19	TRBJ1-5	12	ASSKQGVYQPQH
TRBV6-1	TRBJ1-5	12	ASSDSYSNQPQH
TRBV5-4	TRBJ2-5	12	ASSFSGGKETQY
TRBV6-5	TRBJ1-3	14	ASSYSLDRAGNTIY
TRBV5-3	TRBJ2-7	12	AGTRDRGSLEQY
TRBV7-9	TRBJ1-4	13	ASSLGPATNEKLF
TRBV11-3	TRBJ2-3	14	ASSLGKRGSTDTQY
TRBV5-8	TRBJ1-5	13	ASSPDRDSNQPQH
TRBV7-3	TRBJ2-2	13	ASSRGLANTGELF
TRBV7-8	TRBJ2-5	10	ASTTNQETQY
TRBV7-2	TRBJ2-7	12	ASSAQRGAYEQY
TRBV5-1	TRBJ2-2	16	ASSLGTGTSLGAGELF
TRBV18	TRBJ1-1	12	ASSPDGGHTEAF
TRBV15	TRBJ2-5	12	ATSRYRTQETQY
TRBV11-2	TRBJ2-7	14	ASSLLTSGDSYEQY
TRBV3-1/TRBV3-2	TRBJ2-7	12	ASSPSLGDYEQY
TRBV7-2	TRBJ2-2	16	ASSLVGGRGGRTGELF
TRBV5-1	TRBJ2-2	15	ASTSFSGGANAGELF
TRBV10-3	TRBJ2-5	13	AISVGQGAGETQY
TRBV5-6	TRBJ1-3	13	ASSLYGVSGNTIY
TRBV4-1	TRBJ1-5	15	ASSQDPTGQGIVAQH
TRBV28	TRBJ1-2	11	ASTAGQAYGYT
TRBV11-2	TRBJ1-2	12	ASSAPGQPYGYT
TRBV19	TRBJ2-2	10	ASSRDTGELF
TRBV19	TRBJ1-5	14	ASSKSPVPGNQPQH
TRBV3-1/TRBV3-2	TRBJ2-3	14	ASSQFGAGAADTQY
TRBV5-1	TRBJ2-7	10	ASIFEEYEQY
TRBV9	TRBJ2-2	10	ASSGLNGELF